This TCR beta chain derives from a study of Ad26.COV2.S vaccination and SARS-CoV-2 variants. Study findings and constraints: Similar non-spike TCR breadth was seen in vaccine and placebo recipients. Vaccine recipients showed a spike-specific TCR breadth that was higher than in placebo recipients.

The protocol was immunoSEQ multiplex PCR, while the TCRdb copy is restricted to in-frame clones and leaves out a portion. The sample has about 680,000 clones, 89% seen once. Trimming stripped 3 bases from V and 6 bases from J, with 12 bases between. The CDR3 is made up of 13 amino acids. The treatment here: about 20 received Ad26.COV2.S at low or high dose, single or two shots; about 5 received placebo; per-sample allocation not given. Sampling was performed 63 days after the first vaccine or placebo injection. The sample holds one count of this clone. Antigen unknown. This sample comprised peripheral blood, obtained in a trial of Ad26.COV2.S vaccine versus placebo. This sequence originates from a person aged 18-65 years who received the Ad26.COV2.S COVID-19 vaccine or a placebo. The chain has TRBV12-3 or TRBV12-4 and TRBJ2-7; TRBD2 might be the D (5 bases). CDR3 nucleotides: TGTGCCAGCAGTTTTGGTGCGGGTGGCGAGCAGTACTTC. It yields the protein CASSFGAGGEQYF.